This T cell receptor beta chain came from a study of blood T cell repertoires in COVID-19 (dated by TCRdb to 2018 to 2021). For the study in its entirety: The collaborator samples originated in the United States, Italy and Spain and spanned the acute and convalescent phases of COVID-19. The material from the prospective study consisted of cDNA or gDNA derived from T cells, B-cell-depleted T cells, or PBMCs. Deeply sampled blood TCRbeta repertoires from subjects exposed to, actively infected with, or recovered from COVID-19 were included in the dataset. The repertoires were made available in a free public database intended to serve as a resource for research on the immune response to SARS-CoV-2. Samples were obtained from the ongoing ImmuneRACE study (first 160 participants) and from 1,200 or so subjects provided by 6 global collaborators. A de-identified subject ID, COVID-19 status, age in years and sex were almost always included in the sample metadata. HLA class I and class II types, where available, came from metadata supplied by the sample provider rather than from assay-based typing. What the work shows at the level of the full study, not this receptor alone: The amount of clinical and demographic metadata varied by source and participant and was provided uncurated.

Comment on this clone: There is no known antigen for this receptor. Base qualities are not provided; no much larger clone lies one nucleotide away.

Inclusive of the bounding cysteine and phenylalanine, the CDR3 is 18 residues long. Just CDR3 DNA is preserved here, 54 bases in frame from base 1. The germline V gene provides CDR1 SGHRS and CDR2 YFSETQ. Trimming removed 0 bases from V and 2 bases from J; the gene matches leave 11 bases unexplained. Enrolling through a virtual design, the prospective study's participants ranged in age from roughly 18 to 95 years and lived across roughly 24 United States geographic areas. In the prospective study, participants were assigned to cohorts based on the clinical history participants reported in a screening survey and a study questionnaire. ImmuneRACE Cohort 3 recovered participants were defined by two consecutive negative NP/OP PCR tests, healthcare professional clearance, or symptom resolution. In the prospective study, mobile phlebotomists collected whole blood, serum and a nasopharyngeal or oropharyngeal swab from each participant. Additional blood draws and questionnaires over an approximately two-month period could optionally be provided by prospective study participants. Before DNA extraction, blood samples from the prospective study were shipped at room temperature or frozen.

TCRbeta CDR3 regions were amplified from genomic DNA by means of the immunoSEQ Assay, a bias-controlled multiplex PCR. Per the source publication's procedure: Nucleated cell counts per sample were estimated from amplification of reference gene primers within the assay. To quantify the absolute abundance of each unique TCRbeta CDR3 rearrangement, sequence reads were collapsed and filtered. For each sample, productive Simpson clonality was calculated as the square root of Simpson's diversity index over productive rearrangements. Here the immuneACCESS table is served through TCRdb, limited to in-frame sequences with V and J called. Missing clones are a known gap in these copies; in checked studies unresolved V genes cover under half, and the rest lacks a known reason. The V and J calls and the clone size are those of that table, but D and trimming were determined from the DNA. Within this sample are under 300,000 clones, with approximately 85% of them counted one time only. 0.75% to 1% of the sample is in the top ten clones.

The V and J genes are TRBV5-1 and TRBJ2-5; 9 central bases correspond to TRBD2. The material sequenced was PBMCs or T cells enriched from blood (not recorded which). The receptor's source is a woman aged 25 to 39 who had recovered from COVID-19. The CDR3: CASSLGGGGVPPQETQYF. The nucleotide sequence is given as TGCGCCAGCAGCTTGGGTGGCGGGGGGGTTCCCCCGCAAGAGACCCAGTACTTC.